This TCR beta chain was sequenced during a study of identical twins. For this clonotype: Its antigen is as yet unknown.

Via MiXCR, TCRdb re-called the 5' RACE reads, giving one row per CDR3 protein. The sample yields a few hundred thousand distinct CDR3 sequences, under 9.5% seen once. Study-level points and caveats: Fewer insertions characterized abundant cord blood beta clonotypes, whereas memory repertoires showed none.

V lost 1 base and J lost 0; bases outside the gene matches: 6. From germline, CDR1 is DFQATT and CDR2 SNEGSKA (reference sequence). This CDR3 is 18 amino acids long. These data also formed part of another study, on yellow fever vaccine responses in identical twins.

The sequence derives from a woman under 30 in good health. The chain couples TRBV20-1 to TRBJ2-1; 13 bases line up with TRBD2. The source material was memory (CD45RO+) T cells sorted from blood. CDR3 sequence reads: CSARGRTSGSHSYNEQFF. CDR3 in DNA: TGCAGTGCTAGAGGTAGGACTAGCGGGAGTCACTCCTACAATGAGCAGTTCTTC.